Listed here are 31 T cell receptor beta chains from one sample, sequenced in a study of blood T cells in healthy people across ages. Primed by a sample-barcoded 5' primer and a J-beta primer mix, a second PCR proceeded for 7 to 11 cycles. Using its own MiXCR run on the 5' RACE reads, TCRdb lists one record per CDR3 protein. The table lists fewer than 2,000,000 distinct CDR3 sequences, roughly 30% of them singletons. The sample comprised blood. These receptors originate from a woman in her 30s in good health.

This clonotype was recorded at least ten times. The chain couples TRBV7-9 to TRBJ2-7; D may correspond to TRBD1 or TRBD2 (6 bases each). Germline loops: CDR1 SEHNR, CDR2 FQNEAQ (reference sequence). The germline V and J ends were trimmed by 5 bases and 3 bases, with 26 bases remaining between them. This CDR3 is built from 18 residues. The CDR3 nucleotides read TGTGCCAGCAGCCATCTGGGGGACGGCGGGACAAACTACTACGAGCAGTACTTC. Protein product: CASSHLGDGGTNYYEQYF.

This chain connects TRBV14 to TRBJ2-3; perhaps TRBD2 as D (5 bases). V lost 1 base and J 4 bases, leaving 12 bases between the germline ends. Germline V CDR1 and CDR2: SGHDN, FVKESK. The CDR3 is 15 residues long. CDR3 bases: TGTGCCAGCAGCCAAGTCCCGGACTTGTCAGATACGCAGTATTTT. Protein sequence: CASSQVPDLSDTQYF.

The CDR3 bases are TGTGCCAGCAGTGATGTGGGGCGGGCAGATACGCAGTATTTT. This codes for CASSDVGRADTQYF. J is TRBJ2-3 and V is TRBV6-1; tentatively, D is TRBD1 or TRBD2 (5 bases each). The CDR3 is 14 amino acids. Between the trimmed V and J ends, which lost 3 bases and 4 bases, there was a span of 11 bases. From germline, CDR1 is MNHNS and CDR2 SASEGT.

This clonotype has more than one count but fewer than ten. The J gene is TRBJ2-7, the V gene TRBV20-1; TRBD1 agrees at 9 bases. The germline V gene encodes CDR1 DFQATT and CDR2 SNEGSKA (reference sequence). J gave up 3 bases and V 4 bases, and 10 bases lay outside the gene matches. The CDR3 extends over 15 amino acids. The CDR3, as DNA: TGCAGTGCTAATACCGGGACAGGGTCAAGCTACGAGCAGTACTTC. The encoded protein is CSANTGTGSSYEQYF.

Concerning this clonotype: An end of the junction differs from the germline gene, which may be a read error. The CDR3 loop is CASSPQGAGDTQYF. CDR3 in DNA: TGCGCCAGCAGCCCCCAGGGGGCCGGAGATACGCAGTATTTT. The chain combines TRBV12-3 or TRBV12-4 with TRBJ2-3; 8 bases are a match to TRBD1. The CDR3 has 14 residues.

The V and J genes are TRBV7-9 and TRBJ2-3, with D unresolved. This CDR3 has 16 amino acids. V lost 11 bases to trimming and J lost 0 bases, with 21 bases between them. CDR1 is SEHNR and CDR2 is FQNEAQ in the germline V gene (reference sequence). The CDR3: CALRWDFYSSTDTQYF. The CDR3 bases are TGTGCCTTACGTTGGGATTTCTACTCTAGCACAGATACGCAGTATTTT.

This clonotype was recorded a few times. The rearrangement uses TRBV4-1 and TRBJ1-5; D is ambiguous. Trimming left V 2 bases short and J 0 bases short, with 26 bases between. Germline CDR1 and CDR2: MGHRA and YSYEKL. The CDR3 covers 21 residues. The CDR3 region has the DNA TGCGCCAGCAGCCAATACATTGATGCGATTTCGAGTGGGTATAGCAATCAGCCCCAGCATTTT. Its protein product is CASSQYIDAISSGYSNQPQHF.

On this clonotype: A read error may explain this, as a much larger clone is one base away. This chain joins TRBV4-1 and TRBJ1-2; TRBD1 agrees at 7 bases. CDR1 MGHRA and CDR2 YSYEKL come from the germline V gene. The CDR3 has 15 amino acids. CDR3 loop: CASNQRDSFMYGYTF. Written as DNA, the CDR3 is TGCGCCAGCAACCAACGGGACAGTTTTATGTATGGCTACACCTTC.

CDR3 sequence (DNA): TGTGCCAGCAGCATCCACAGGGGCTACACCTTC. Residues: CASSIHRGYTF. This chain uses TRBV21-1 with TRBJ1-2; the table calls TRBD1, which could not be checked here. TRBV21-1 is an annotated pseudogene. The CDR3 loop spans 11 amino acids.

This clonotype was found a few times. The gene calls are TRBV20-1 and TRBJ2-5, with TRBD1 matching 9 bases. The end of the DNA is better explained by TRBJ2-7, so the J call may be wrong. Germline values: CDR1 DFQATT, CDR2 SNEGSKA (reference sequence). The CDR3 loop spans 12 amino acids. The CDR3 spells CSAADRGNEQYF. CDR3 DNA: TGCAGTGCTGCGGACAGGGGTAACGAGCAGTACTTC.

This chain connects TRBV21-1 to TRBJ2-3; no DNA check was done on the table's D call, TRBD2. TRBV21-1 is described as a pseudogene. The length of the CDR3 is 18 residues. CDR3 DNA sequence: TGTGCCAGCAGCAAAGTTCAGAGAGGGAGGGGTAGCACAGATACGCAGTATTTT. It yields the protein CASSKVQRGRGSTDTQYF.

This clonotype has at least ten counts. V is TRBV25-1 and J is TRBJ2-7; no firm D call. V dropped 5 bases and J dropped 7 bases, with 15 bases sitting between them. The CDR3 is made up of 13 amino acids. Germline V lookup: CDR1 MGHDK, CDR2 SYGVNS. CDR3 amino acids: CASSHVADGEQYF. The CDR3, as DNA: TGTGCCAGCAGTCATGTAGCTGACGGGGAGCAGTACTTC.

This clonotype was seen a few times. CDR3 in DNA: TGCAGTGCTAGAGAGGTAGGGATCTCCTACGAGCAGTACTTC. This translates into CSAREVGISYEQYF. This chain joins TRBV20-1 and TRBJ2-7; D gene unclear. Between the trimmed V and J ends, which lost 0 bases and 0 bases, there was a span of 9 bases. Germline loops: CDR1 DFQATT, CDR2 SNEGSKA (reference sequence). The CDR3 consists of 14 residues.

This clonotype was counted between two and nine times. The V and J genes are TRBV20-1 and TRBJ2-3; TRBD2 aligns across 14 bases. CDR1 DFQATT and CDR2 SNEGSKA come from the germline V gene (reference sequence). After removal of 5 bases from V and 3 bases from J, the junction contained 10 bases not matched to a gene. The CDR3 has 17 residues. The CDR3 DNA sequence: TGCAGTGCTGAACCGGGACTAGCGGGGGTTAGTACAGATACGCAGTATTTT. Protein product: CSAEPGLAGVSTDTQYF.

The chain is built from TRBV7-9 and TRBJ2-1; TRBD2 matches 7 bases. The CDR3 has 16 residues. Germline CDR1 reads SEHNR; CDR2 reads FQNEAQ (reference sequence). With V trimmed by 5 bases and J by 4 bases, 11 bases remained unmatched. The CDR3: CASSPPTSRGYNEQFF. The CDR3 bases are TGTGCCAGCAGCCCGCCGACTAGCCGAGGATACAATGAGCAGTTCTTC. The full variable domain, its missing parts supplied by reference TRBV7-9 and TRBJ2-1, is DTGVSQNPRHKITKRGQNVTFRCDPISEHNRLYWYRQTLGQGPEFLTYFQNEAQLEKSRLLSDRFSAERPKGSFSTLEIQRTEQGDSAMYLCASSPPTSRGYNEQFFGPGTRLTVL.

This clonotype appeared a few times. The genes are TRBV3-1 and TRBJ2-5, with 8 bases fitting TRBD2. The V gene's germline CDR1 is LGHDT and CDR2 YNNKEL (reference sequence). V lost 2 bases and J lost 0; bases outside the gene matches: 5. This CDR3 region has 16 residues. CDR3 sequence (DNA): TGTGCCAGCAGCCAAACGAAGCGGGGGAACCAAGAGACCCAGTACTTC. Translation gives CASSQTKRGNQETQYF.

This clonotype occurred a few times. The V call is TRBV12-3 or TRBV12-4, the J call TRBJ2-1, with D uncertain. This CDR3 has 14 residues. V was trimmed by 8 bases and J by 8 bases, leaving 19 bases between them. The CDR3 DNA follows: TGTGCCAGCTCGCGAGAGGCCCGGAGAGATGAGCAGTTCTTC. Residues: CASSREARRDEQFF.

The chain is built from TRBV2 and TRBJ2-7, with 7 bases that match TRBD1. The CDR3 extends over 14 amino acids. V shed 6 bases, J shed 3 bases, and the junction held 8 bases outside the gene matches. Germline V gene data show CDR1 as SNHLY and CDR2 as FYNNEI. DNA of the CDR3: TGTGCCAGCAGAGGACGGACAGGTGTCTACGAGCAGTACTTC. Translation gives CASRGRTGVYEQYF.

The genes are TRBV15 and TRBJ1-1, with a tentative D call TRBD1 (6 bases). The CDR3 is 13 amino acids. The V gene lost 0 bases and the J gene lost 11 bases, with 13 bases spanning the gap. Germline V gene sequence: CDR1 LNHNV, CDR2 YYDKDF (reference sequence). This chain's CDR3 is CATSRDPQGTAFF. The DNA of the CDR3 is TGTGCCACCAGCAGAGATCCCCAGGGGACTGCTTTCTTT.

This clonotype was recorded a few times. The chain is built from TRBV3-1 and TRBJ2-7; no definite D call. Judging by the DNA end, TRBJ2-5 fits better; the J call may be wrong. Germline lookup yields CDR1 LGHDT and CDR2 YNNKEL (reference sequence). The CDR3 spans 13 residues. CDR3 loop: CASSQPVRGTQYF. The CDR3 nucleotides are TGTGCCAGCAGCCAACCTGTCCGAGGGACCCAGTACTTC.

The chain is built from TRBV7-6 and TRBJ2-1; 12 bases map to TRBD1. V was clipped by 6 bases and J by 8 bases; unmatched bases: 5. Germline assignment: CDR1 SGHVS and CDR2 FNYEAQ. The CDR3 contains 14 residues. This CDR3 is CASSRGTGGYEQFF. The CDR3 nucleotides are TGTGCCAGCAGTCGGGGGACAGGGGGCTATGAGCAGTTCTTC.

This clonotype was counted only a few times. DNA for the CDR3: TGCAGTGCTCCACGGGAGACCCAGTACTTC. It codes for CSAPRETQYF. The gene calls are TRBV20-1 and TRBJ2-5; D remains ambiguous. CDR3 length: 10 amino acids. CDR1 DFQATT and CDR2 SNEGSKA come from the germline V gene (reference sequence). The V gene lost 5 bases and the J gene lost 5 bases, with 6 bases spanning the gap.

CDR3: CAWIPPIPGNTIYF. For the CDR3, the DNA is TGTGCCTGGATCCCCCCTATACCGGGAAACACCATATATTTT. The rearrangement uses TRBV30 and TRBJ1-3; D gene uncertain. V was pared by 4 bases and J by 4 bases, with 14 bases between. The CDR3 loop spans 14 amino acids. Germline V lookup: CDR1 GTSNPN, CDR2 SVGIG (reference sequence). The variable domain in full, with the rest retrieved from reference TRBV30 and TRBJ1-3, is SQTIHQWPATLVQPVGSPLSLECTVEGTSNPNLYWYRQAAGRGLQLLFYSVGIGQISSEVPQNLSASRPQDRQFILSSKKLLLSDSGFYLCAWIPPIPGNTIYFGEGSWLTVV.

V gene TRBV9 combines with J gene TRBJ2-1; D not certain. With 4 bases removed from V and 9 bases from J, the gap between germline ends came to 11 bases. The CDR3 has 12 residues. Germline V CDR1 and CDR2: SGDLS, YYNGEE. The chain's CDR3 is CASSPHSGEQFF. As DNA, the CDR3 is TGTGCCAGCAGCCCTCATAGTGGTGAGCAGTTCTTC.

This clonotype was seen only a few times. This chain joins TRBV5-6 and TRBJ2-1; 8 nucleotides line up with TRBD2. With 4 bases clipped from V and 3 bases from J, the junction kept 9 bases outside the gene matches. CDR1 is SGHDT, CDR2 YYEEEE, per germline. This CDR3 contains 16 residues. The CDR3 region has the DNA TGTGCCAGCAGCCTAGCGGCGGGAGGCTTCTACAATGAGCAGTTCTTC. As protein: CASSLAAGGFYNEQFF.

The CDR3 nucleotides are TGTGCCATAGGACAGGGCAATCAGCCCCAGCATTTT. Translating it yields CAIGQGNQPQHF. The V call is TRBV10-3, the J call TRBJ1-5, with 7 bases fitting TRBD1. The CDR3 has 12 amino acids. Germline CDR1 is ENHRY and CDR2 is SYGVKD. V shed 9 bases, J shed 2 bases, and the junction held 1 base outside the gene matches.

This clonotype was counted many times. The chain links TRBV12-3 or TRBV12-4 to TRBJ1-2, with D hard to call. CDR3 length equals 13 residues. V dropped 2 bases and J dropped 3 bases, with 7 bases sitting between them. CDR3 in amino acids: CASSLRADYGYTF. DNA of the CDR3: TGTGCCAGCAGTTTACGGGCGGACTATGGCTACACCTTC.

The chain combines TRBV12-3 or TRBV12-4 with TRBJ1-4; no clear D. CDR3 length: 14 residues. The V gene lost 4 bases and the J gene lost 2 bases, with 8 bases spanning the gap. The CDR3 is CASSWRLTNEKLFF. CDR3 sequence (DNA): TGTGCCAGCAGTTGGAGGCTCACTAATGAAAAACTGTTTTTT.

CDR3 nucleotide sequence: TGTGCCAGCAGCCTCGCTAGCGGGGCGGGGTATGAGCAGTACTTC. The encoded protein is CASSLASGAGYEQYF. V usage is TRBV7-2 and J usage is TRBJ2-5; 9 bases match TRBD2. This CDR3 contains 15 residues. The germline V gene has CDR1 SGHTA and CDR2 FQGNSA. The ends lost 5 bases at V and 11 bases at J; junction bases unmatched: 15.

This clonotype has only a few counts. The CDR3 DNA sequence: TGTGCCAGCAGCAACAGCGGGGCTACTCGGAATGAGCAGTTCTTC. It codes for CASSNSGATRNEQFF. The chain combines TRBV7-2 with TRBJ2-1, with 7 bases matching TRBD2. The CDR3 is 15 amino acids. Germline values: CDR1 SGHTA, CDR2 FQGNSA. With 5 bases clipped from V and 7 bases from J, the junction kept 11 bases outside the gene matches.

This clonotype was picked up a small number of times. The V and J genes are TRBV11-2 and TRBJ1-2, with a possible D match to TRBD1 (6 bases). Trimming left V 5 bases short and J 4 bases short, with 23 bases between. This CDR3 spans 17 amino acids. The germline V gene encodes CDR1 SGHAT and CDR2 FQNNGV. CDR3 sequence (DNA): TGTGCCAGCAGCCCCGACGGGGGGGGGCTTACTACCTATGGCTACACCTTC. Translation gives CASSPDGGGLTTYGYTF.